The T cell receptor beta chain under discussion was sequenced for a study of blood T cell repertoires in COVID-19. About the study: Donors in the United States, Italy and Spain gave samples during acute or convalescent COVID-19. Sample material is recorded as cDNA or gDNA derived from T cells, B-cell-depleted T cells, or PBMCs.

Germline loops: CDR1 LGHNA, CDR2 YNFKEQ. V shed 1 base and J 2 bases; nucleotides not matched to a gene: 5. This CDR3 is 16 amino acids long. The data were produced by immunoSEQ multiplex PCR, yet TCRdb's version contains in-frame clones alone and is incomplete. This table holds about 190,000 clones, about 81% found once. This TCR was recovered from a woman of 80 years or more with COVID-19, enrolled during active disease. Sequencing was done on a sample of peripheral blood. The rearrangement uses TRBV4-2 and TRBJ2-7; 10 bases line up with TRBD1. This CDR3 is CASSQAGQGGAYEQYF. The CDR3 bases are TGTGCCAGCAGCCAAGCCGGACAGGGGGGGGCCTACGAGCAGTACTTC.